A selection of T cell receptor beta chains follows, all from one sample in a study of blood T cell repertoires in COVID-19. TCRdb keeps only in-frame clones here, not all; method: immunoSEQ multiplex PCR. The data show some 20,000 clones, 82% seen once. The sample taken for sequencing was peripheral blood. The receptors originated from a human donor in a cohort sampled during active COVID-19. The CDR3 runs from the conserved cysteine through the conserved F or W. A D gene is named only where the DNA matches it firmly. A row's size may be missing; if present it is once, few, many or a size class.

V,size,J,D,DNA,CDR3
TRBV7-8,-,TRBJ2-1,TRBD2,TGTGCCAGCAGCGTGTCCACCATAGCGGGATCATACTACAATGAGCAGTTCTTC,CASSVSTIAGSYYNEQFF
TRBV25-1,-,TRBJ2-5,TRBD2,TGTGCCAGCTCACTAGCGGGAAGGGAGACCCAGTACTTC,CASSLAGRETQYF
TRBV2,-,TRBJ2-3,-,TGTGCCAGCAGGGGCCAGCTGGGCACAGATACGCAGTATTTT,CASRGQLGTDTQYF
TRBV3-1/TRBV3-2,-,TRBJ2-7,TRBD1,TGTGCCAGCAGCCAAGATCTCCTCGGGACAGGACTACGAGGGCAGTACTTC,CASSQDLLGTGLRGQYF
TRBV5-6,-,TRBJ1-2,TRBD1,TGTGCCAGCAGGTCCTACAGGGGAAGGGGATATGGCTACACCTTC,CASRSYRGRGYGYTF
TRBV25-1,-,TRBJ2-1,-,TGTGCCAGCAGTGAGAGCAGGGGACCCGGATACTCCTACAATGAGCAGTTCTTC,CASSESRGPGYSYNEQFF
TRBV6-4,once,TRBJ2-1,-,TGTGCCAGCAGTGACTCATTAGAGGTGGGTGAGCAGTTCTTC,CASSDSLEVGEQFF
TRBV7-2,-,TRBJ1-1,TRBD1,TGTGCCAGCATATCACAGGGGGCTACTGAAGCTTTCTTT,CASISQGATEAFF
TRBV6-4,-,TRBJ1-5,-,TGTGCCAGCAGTGAAGGGGCGAATCAGCCCCAGCATTTT,CASSEGANQPQHF
TRBV7-2,-,TRBJ2-1,TRBD2,TGTGCCAGCAGCGTCACCAGACTAGCGGGGGTCTACAATGAGCAGTTCTTC,CASSVTRLAGVYNEQFF
TRBV5-1,-,TRBJ2-3,TRBD1,TGCGCCAGCAGCTTCCCGGGACAGGGAATTCAGGATACGCAGTATTTT,CASSFPGQGIQDTQYF
TRBV4-1,-,TRBJ2-5,-,TGCGCCAGCAGCCAAGATCAGGGCTTATCGGAGACCCAGTACTTC,CASSQDQGLSETQYF
TRBV7-2,-,TRBJ2-2,TRBD2,TGTGCCAGCAGCGCTCTAGCGGGGGGGGTGAACACCGGGGAGCTGTTTTTT,CASSALAGGVNTGELFF